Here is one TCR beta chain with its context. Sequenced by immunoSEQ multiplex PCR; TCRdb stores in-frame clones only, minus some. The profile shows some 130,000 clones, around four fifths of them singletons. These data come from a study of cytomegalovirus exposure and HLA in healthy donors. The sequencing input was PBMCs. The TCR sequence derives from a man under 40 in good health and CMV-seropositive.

The CDR3 loop reads CASTQTRAGAYNEQFF. Here the CDR3 DNA reads TGTGCCAGCACCCAAACACGAGCAGGGGCATACAATGAGCAGTTCTTC. The chain couples TRBV2 to TRBJ2-1; tentative D call: TRBD1 (6 bases). This CDR3 region has 16 residues. Between the trimmed V and J ends, which lost 7 bases and 4 bases, there was a span of 20 bases. Germline CDR1 SNHLY, CDR2 FYNNEI.